Presented here are 16 T cell receptor beta chains from one specimen sequenced in a study of CD8 T cells in Susac syndrome. An amount of RNA that ranged from roughly 0.5 to 1 ug was reverse transcribed with random hexamers. Each CDR3 protein gets one entry after TCRdb re-called the immunoSEQ multiplex PCR reads with MiXCR. The profile shows 110,000 or so distinct CDR3 sequences, under 95% of them singletons. The sequenced sample was CD8+ T cells from PBMCs. The receptors were gathered from a human donor in good health.

The chain employs TRBV29-1 and TRBJ2-2; possible D gene TRBD2, 6 bases. Trimming left V 1 base short and J 3 bases short, with 12 bases between. Germline V gene data show CDR1 as SQVTM and CDR2 as ANQGSEA. This CDR3 has 15 residues. The CDR3 reads CSVEGPGGDTGELFF. The CDR3 DNA reads TGCAGCGTTGAAGGCCCCGGAGGGGACACCGGGGAGCTGTTTTTT.

V and J are TRBV29-1 and TRBJ2-1; 9 bases agree with TRBD1. The CDR3 loop spans 15 amino acids. Per germline, CDR1 SQVTM and CDR2 ANQGSEA. The J segment lost 13 bases and the V segment lost 3 bases, leaving 16 bases of the junction unmatched. The CDR3 DNA follows: TGCAGCGTTGAGGGAGGGACAGGGCCCTCTGCCTTTCAGTTCTTC. It translates to CSVEGGTGPSAFQFF.

The CDR3 region is CASSPDRGLSYEQYF. CDR3 coding DNA: TGTGCCAGCAGCCCGGACAGAGGCTTATCCTACGAGCAGTACTTC. V and J are TRBV7-8 and TRBJ2-7; TRBD1 might be the D (6 bases). V lost 5 bases to trimming and J lost 1 base, with 15 bases between them. This CDR3 comprises 15 residues. CDR1 is SGHVS and CDR2 is FQNEAQ in the germline V gene.

The V and J genes are TRBV7-2 and TRBJ1-1; TRBD1 is a possible D gene (6 bases). The CDR3 covers 15 residues. Germline V gene sequence: CDR1 SGHTA, CDR2 FQGNSA. V was shortened by 4 bases and J by 2 bases, with 14 bases between the two germline ends. CDR3 DNA sequence: TGTGCCAGCAGCTCGGGGGCAGGGATTAACACTGAAGCTTTCTTT. Translated, it gives CASSSGAGINTEAFF.

The rearrangement links TRBV2 to TRBJ2-2; 10 bases align to TRBD2. V dropped 4 bases and J dropped 8; count of bases not matched to a gene: 7. The CDR3 is 15 residues long. CDR1 and CDR2 (germline): SNHLY, FYNNEI. CDR3 protein: CASSAASGRDGELFF. In nucleotides, the CDR3 is TGTGCCAGCAGTGCTGCTAGCGGGAGAGATGGGGAGCTGTTTTTT. Full variable domain (outside the CDR3, taken from reference TRBV2 and TRBJ2-2): EPEVTQTPSHQVTQMGQEVILRCVPISNHLYFYWYRQILGQKVEFLVSFYNNEISEKSEIFDDQFSVERPDGSNFTLKIRSTKLEDSAMYFCASSAASGRDGELFFGEGSRLTVL.

The chain has TRBV29-1 and TRBJ1-2; D ambiguous. CDR1 and CDR2 from the germline V gene are SQVTM and ANQGSEA. The CDR3 sequence is 11 residues long. The V and J ends lost 8 bases and 6 bases respectively, with 13 bases between them. The DNA for the CDR3 is TGCAGCCTTGGCTCAGCAGATGGCTACACCTTC. Residues: CSLGSADGYTF.

This chain uses TRBV20-1 with TRBJ1-2, with a tentative D call TRBD1 (5 bases). Germline V gene data show CDR1 as DFQATT and CDR2 as SNEGSKA (reference sequence). The CDR3 is made up of 12 amino acids. V was trimmed by 1 base and J by 4 bases, leaving 7 bases between them. For the CDR3, the DNA is TGCAGTGCTAGAGGACAGACCTATGGCTACACCTTC. Its protein product is CSARGQTYGYTF.

V and J are TRBV4-3 and TRBJ2-2; either TRBD1 or TRBD2 may fit D (6 bases each). Germline CDR1 LGHNA, CDR2 YSLEER. CDR3 length: 17 amino acids. The V end was cut by 6 bases, the J end by 6 bases, with 23 bases between. The DNA of the CDR3 is TGCGCCAGCAGTCAGGAAGGGGGGTCCCGTTGGGCCGGGGAGCTGTTTTTT. It translates to CASSQEGGSRWAGELFF.

DNA of the CDR3: TGCGCCAGCACGGTAGGGGGGCTTGCCGGCAATGAGCAGTTCTTC. This gives the protein CASTVGGLAGNEQFF. The chain uses TRBV5-1 and TRBJ2-1; D possibly uses TRBD1 or TRBD2 (6 bases each). Germline V gives CDR1 SGHRS, CDR2 YFSETQ. CDR3 size: 15 residues. With 6 bases removed from V and 6 bases from J, the gap between germline ends came to 19 bases.

The rearrangement links TRBV20-1 to TRBJ2-7, with 11 positions matching TRBD2. The J segment lost 0 bases and the V segment lost 7 bases, leaving 5 bases of the junction unmatched. In germline, CDR1 is DFQATT, CDR2 SNEGSKA (reference sequence). This CDR3 has 14 amino acids. CDR3 nucleotides: TGCAGTGTTTCGGGACTAGCGGCCTCCTACGAGCAGTACTTC. Its protein is CSVSGLAASYEQYF.

The chain uses TRBV9 and TRBJ2-5; 7 bases are shared with TRBD1. Losses at the gene ends were 2 bases for V and 1 base for J; bases not matched to a gene: 2. Germline values: CDR1 SGDLS, CDR2 YYNGEE. The CDR3 totals 14 residues. The CDR3 nucleotides are TGTGCCAGCAGCGTTCAGGGGGTCCAAGAGACCCAGTACTTC. It translates to CASSVQGVQETQYF. The full variable domain, with the rest looked up from reference TRBV9 and TRBJ2-5, is DSGVTQTPKHLITATGQRVTLRCSPRSGDLSVYWYQQSLDQGLQFLIQYYNGEERAKGNILERFSAQQFPDLHSELNLSSLELGDSALYFCASSVQGVQETQYFGPGTRLLVL.

This clonotype was recorded once. V is TRBV6-2 or TRBV6-3 and J is TRBJ1-5, with D possibly matching TRBD1 (5 bases). The V gene's germline CDR1 is MNHEY and CDR2 SVGEGT. The ends were cut back, 5 bases at V and 1 base at J, with 12 bases in the middle. The CDR3 extends over 15 amino acids. The CDR3 loop is CASSRREGSNQPQHF. The CDR3 coding sequence is TGTGCCAGCAGTCGGCGTGAGGGGAGCAATCAGCCCCAGCATTTT.

The chain carries TRBV12-3 or TRBV12-4 and TRBJ1-6, with no clear D. CDR3 length equals 13 residues. V was cut by 1 base and J by 4 bases, with 2 bases left in between. The CDR3 here is CASSLEYNSPLHF. DNA for the CDR3: TGTGCCAGCAGTTTAGAATATAATTCACCCCTCCACTTT.

The V call is TRBV28, the J call TRBJ2-7, with TRBD2 as a possible D gene (6 bases). Germline values: CDR1 MDHEN, CDR2 SYDVKM. The CDR3 runs 16 residues. The V and J ends lost 3 bases and 3 bases respectively, with 18 bases between them. Here the CDR3 DNA reads TGTGCCAGCAGTTTCCCTAGATGGGACGGGGGCTACGAGCAGTACTTC. Protein sequence: CASSFPRWDGGYEQYF.

The gene calls are TRBV6-5 and TRBJ2-1, with 13 bases identical to TRBD2. Germline V gene data show CDR1 as MNHEY and CDR2 as SVGAGI. The CDR3 loop spans 14 amino acids. V trimming: 7 bases; J trimming: 8 bases; junction bases outside the gene matches: 5. Here the CDR3 DNA reads TGTGCCAGCACCCGGACTAGCGGGGGCGATGAGCAGTTCTTC. Translated: CASTRTSGGDEQFF.

CDR3 DNA sequence: TGCGCCAGCAGCCAAGATAGTGGGGGGTGGGCTGAAGCTTTCTTT. Protein product: CASSQDSGGWAEAFF. The J gene is TRBJ1-1, the V gene TRBV4-3; D might be TRBD1 (5 bases). The ends were cut back, 0 bases at V and 6 bases at J, with 14 bases in the middle. Per germline, CDR1 LGHNA and CDR2 YSLEER. The CDR3 totals 15 residues.